Given below is one TCR beta chain in context. Its antigen is not identified. V dropped 1 base and J dropped 4 bases, with 8 bases sitting between them. In germline, CDR1 is SGDLS, CDR2 YYNGEE. The CDR3 has 13 residues. The sample comes from a study of PD-1 blockade in classical Hodgkin lymphoma. Turning to the study itself: Patients were given intravenous nivolumab, 3 mg/kg, every 2 weeks.

The method was immunoSEQ multiplex PCR; TCRdb's version includes in-frame clones alone and lacks a portion of them. The sample contains some 32,000 clones, around four fifths of which appear only once. Relapse after autologous stem cell transplantation occurred in every patient, and brentuximab vedotin exposure varied. Notes on the study in general: Exclusion was applied to patients who started nivolumab under 1 year after ASCT. Complete responders showed a baseline diversity that resembled the diversity of newly diagnosed patients.

This clonotype was sampled from a human donor with classical Hodgkin lymphoma. Source: peripheral blood mononuclear cells (PBMCs), taken at baseline. The chain employs TRBV9 and TRBJ1-1; unclear D gene. The CDR3 nucleotides are TGTGCCAGCAGCGTAACAGTTATCACTGAAGCTTTCTTT. This translates into CASSVTVITEAFF.